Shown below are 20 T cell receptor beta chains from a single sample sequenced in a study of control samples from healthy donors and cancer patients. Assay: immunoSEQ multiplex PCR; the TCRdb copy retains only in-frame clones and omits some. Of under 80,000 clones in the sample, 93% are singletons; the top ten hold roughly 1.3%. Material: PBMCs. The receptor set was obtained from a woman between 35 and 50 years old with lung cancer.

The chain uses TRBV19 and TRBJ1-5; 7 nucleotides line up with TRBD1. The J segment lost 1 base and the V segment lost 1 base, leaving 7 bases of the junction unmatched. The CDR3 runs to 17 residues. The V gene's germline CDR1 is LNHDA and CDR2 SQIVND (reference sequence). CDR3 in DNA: TGTGCCAGTAGTATAGGATGGAGAGGGGGCAGCAATCAGCCCCAGCATTTT. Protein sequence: CASSIGWRGGSNQPQHF.

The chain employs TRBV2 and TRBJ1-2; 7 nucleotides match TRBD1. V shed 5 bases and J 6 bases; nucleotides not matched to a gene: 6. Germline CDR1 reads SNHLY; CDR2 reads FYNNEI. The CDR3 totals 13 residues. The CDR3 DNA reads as TGTGCCAGCAGTAAAACAGGGGACGATGGCTACACCTTC. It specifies CASSKTGDDGYTF.

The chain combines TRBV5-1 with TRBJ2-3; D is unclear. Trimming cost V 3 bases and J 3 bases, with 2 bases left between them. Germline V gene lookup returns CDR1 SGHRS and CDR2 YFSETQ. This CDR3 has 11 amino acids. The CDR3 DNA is TGCGCCAGCAGCTCAACAGATACGCAGTATTTT. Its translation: CASSSTDTQYF.

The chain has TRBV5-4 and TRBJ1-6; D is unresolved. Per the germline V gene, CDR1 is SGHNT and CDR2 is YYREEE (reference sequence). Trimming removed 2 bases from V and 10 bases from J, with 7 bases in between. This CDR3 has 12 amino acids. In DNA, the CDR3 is TGTGCCAGCAGCTTCTTGGGGTCACCCCTCCACTTT. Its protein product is CASSFLGSPLHF.

In nucleotides, the CDR3 is TGTGCCAGCAGCCCGAGACAGGGGTCTGTCCAGCCCCAGCATTTT. Its protein is CASSPRQGSVQPQHF. The chain is built from TRBV5-6 and TRBJ1-5, with 8 bases lining up with TRBD1. There are 15 residues in the CDR3. V dropped 4 bases and J dropped 7; count of bases not matched to a gene: 10. Germline CDR1 SGHDT, CDR2 YYEEEE.

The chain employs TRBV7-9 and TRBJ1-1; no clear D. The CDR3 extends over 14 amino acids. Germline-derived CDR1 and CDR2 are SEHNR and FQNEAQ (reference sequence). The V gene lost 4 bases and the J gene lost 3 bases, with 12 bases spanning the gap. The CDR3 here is CASSYWLDDTEAFF. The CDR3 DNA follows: TGTGCCAGCAGCTACTGGCTGGATGACACTGAAGCTTTCTTT.

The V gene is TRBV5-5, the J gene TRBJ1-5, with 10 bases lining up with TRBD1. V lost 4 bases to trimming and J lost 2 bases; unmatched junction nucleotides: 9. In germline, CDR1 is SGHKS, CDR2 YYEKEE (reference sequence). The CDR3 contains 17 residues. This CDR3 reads CASSQAPGTGGNQPQHF. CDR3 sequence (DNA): TGTGCCAGCAGCCAGGCCCCCGGGACAGGGGGCAATCAGCCCCAGCATTTT.

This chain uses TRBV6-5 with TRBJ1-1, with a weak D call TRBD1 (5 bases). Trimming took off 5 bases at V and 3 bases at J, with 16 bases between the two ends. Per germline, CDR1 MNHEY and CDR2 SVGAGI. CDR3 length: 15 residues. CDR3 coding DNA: TGTGCCAGCAGTCAAATCGGGGCCCTAGACACTGAAGCTTTCTTT. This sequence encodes CASSQIGALDTEAFF.

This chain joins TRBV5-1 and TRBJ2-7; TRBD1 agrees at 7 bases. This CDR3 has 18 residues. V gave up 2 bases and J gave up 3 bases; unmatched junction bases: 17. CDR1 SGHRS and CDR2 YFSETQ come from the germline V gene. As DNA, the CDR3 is TGCGCCAGCAGCTTCAGGGCTGGGACAGTAAGGAGGAACTACGAGCAGTACTTC. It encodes CASSFRAGTVRRNYEQYF.

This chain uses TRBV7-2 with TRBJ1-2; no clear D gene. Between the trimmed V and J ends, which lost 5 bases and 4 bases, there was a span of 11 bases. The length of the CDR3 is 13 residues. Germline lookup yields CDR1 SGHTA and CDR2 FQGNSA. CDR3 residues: CASSPPASYGYTF. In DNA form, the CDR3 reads TGTGCCAGCAGCCCTCCCGCCAGCTATGGCTACACCTTC.

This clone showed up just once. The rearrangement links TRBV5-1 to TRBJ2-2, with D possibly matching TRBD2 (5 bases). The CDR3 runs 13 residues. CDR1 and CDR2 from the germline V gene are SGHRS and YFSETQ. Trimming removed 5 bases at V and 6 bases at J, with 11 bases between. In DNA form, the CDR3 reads TGCGCCAGCAGGGCCGACGGGGCCGGGGAGCTGTTTTTT. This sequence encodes CASRADGAGELFF.

For the CDR3, the DNA is TGTGCCAGCAGCTTAGGGGGGGGTCAGCCCCAGCATTTT. It translates to CASSLGGGQPQHF. V is TRBV11-2 and J is TRBJ1-5; perhaps TRBD1 as D (5 bases). V lost 1 base and J 6 bases, leaving 7 bases between the germline ends. CDR3 length: 13 residues. From germline, CDR1 is SGHAT and CDR2 FQNNGV. Full variable domain (remainder filled in from reference TRBV11-2 and TRBJ1-5): EAGVAQSPRYKIIEKRQSVAFWCNPISGHATLYWYQQILGQGPKLLIQFQNNGVVDDSQLPKDRFSAERLKGVDSTLKIQPAKLEDSAVYLCASSLGGGQPQHFGDGTRLSIL.

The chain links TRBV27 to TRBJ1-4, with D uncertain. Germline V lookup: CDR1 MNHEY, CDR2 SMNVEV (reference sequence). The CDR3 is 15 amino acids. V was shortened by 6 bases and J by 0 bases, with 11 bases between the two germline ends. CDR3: CASSRAGTTNEKLFF. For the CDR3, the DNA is TGTGCCAGCAGCCGGGCCGGAACAACTAATGAAAAACTGTTTTTT.

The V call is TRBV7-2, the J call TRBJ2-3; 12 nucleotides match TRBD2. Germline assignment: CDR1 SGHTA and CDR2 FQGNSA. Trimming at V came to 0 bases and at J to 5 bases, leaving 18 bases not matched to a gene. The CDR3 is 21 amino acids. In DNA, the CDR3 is TGTGCCAGCAGCTTAGCCCCGGGACTAGCGGGCGACGGGTCTCTGGGAGATACGCAGTATTTT. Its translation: CASSLAPGLAGDGSLGDTQYF.

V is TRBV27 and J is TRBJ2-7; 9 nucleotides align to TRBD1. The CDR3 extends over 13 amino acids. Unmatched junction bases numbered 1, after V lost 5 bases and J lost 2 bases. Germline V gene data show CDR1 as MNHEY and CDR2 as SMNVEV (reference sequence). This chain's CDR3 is CASSDRGTYEQYF. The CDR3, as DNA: TGTGCCAGCAGTGACAGGGGGACCTACGAGCAGTACTTC.

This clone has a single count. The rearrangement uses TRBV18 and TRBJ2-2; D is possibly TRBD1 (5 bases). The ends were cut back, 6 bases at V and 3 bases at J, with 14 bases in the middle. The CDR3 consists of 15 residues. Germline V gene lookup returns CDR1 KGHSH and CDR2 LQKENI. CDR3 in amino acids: CASSPPAGHTGELFF. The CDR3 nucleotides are TGTGCCAGCTCCCCCCCGGCAGGGCACACCGGGGAGCTGTTTTTT.

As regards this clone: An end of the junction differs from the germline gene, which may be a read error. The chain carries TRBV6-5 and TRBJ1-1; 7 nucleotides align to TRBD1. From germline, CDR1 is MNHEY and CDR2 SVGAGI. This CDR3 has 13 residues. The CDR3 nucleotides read TGTGCCGGCAGCCGACAGGGCGACACTGAAGCTTTCTTT. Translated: CAGSRQGDTEAFF.

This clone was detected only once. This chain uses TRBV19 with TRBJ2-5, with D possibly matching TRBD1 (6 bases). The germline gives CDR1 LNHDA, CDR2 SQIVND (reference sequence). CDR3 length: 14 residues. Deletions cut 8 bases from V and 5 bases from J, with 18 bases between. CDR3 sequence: CASAQGHLIETQYF. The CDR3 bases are TGTGCCAGTGCACAGGGACACCTAATCGAGACCCAGTACTTC.

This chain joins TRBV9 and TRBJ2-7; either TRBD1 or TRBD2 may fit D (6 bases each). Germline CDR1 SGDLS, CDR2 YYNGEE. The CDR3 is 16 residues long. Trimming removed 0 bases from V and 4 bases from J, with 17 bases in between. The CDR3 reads CASSVGVGGRLYEQYF. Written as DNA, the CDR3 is TGTGCCAGCAGCGTAGGCGTAGGGGGGAGATTATACGAGCAGTACTTC.

CDR3 in DNA: TGTGCCAGCAGAAATGGACTAGCGGGGGCAAATGAGCAGTTCTTC. Its protein product is CASRNGLAGANEQFF. The chain carries TRBV6-5 and TRBJ2-1, with 13 nucleotides matching TRBD2. J lost 7 bases, V lost 6 bases, and 6 bases had no gene match. From germline, CDR1 is MNHEY and CDR2 SVGAGI. The CDR3 spans 15 residues.